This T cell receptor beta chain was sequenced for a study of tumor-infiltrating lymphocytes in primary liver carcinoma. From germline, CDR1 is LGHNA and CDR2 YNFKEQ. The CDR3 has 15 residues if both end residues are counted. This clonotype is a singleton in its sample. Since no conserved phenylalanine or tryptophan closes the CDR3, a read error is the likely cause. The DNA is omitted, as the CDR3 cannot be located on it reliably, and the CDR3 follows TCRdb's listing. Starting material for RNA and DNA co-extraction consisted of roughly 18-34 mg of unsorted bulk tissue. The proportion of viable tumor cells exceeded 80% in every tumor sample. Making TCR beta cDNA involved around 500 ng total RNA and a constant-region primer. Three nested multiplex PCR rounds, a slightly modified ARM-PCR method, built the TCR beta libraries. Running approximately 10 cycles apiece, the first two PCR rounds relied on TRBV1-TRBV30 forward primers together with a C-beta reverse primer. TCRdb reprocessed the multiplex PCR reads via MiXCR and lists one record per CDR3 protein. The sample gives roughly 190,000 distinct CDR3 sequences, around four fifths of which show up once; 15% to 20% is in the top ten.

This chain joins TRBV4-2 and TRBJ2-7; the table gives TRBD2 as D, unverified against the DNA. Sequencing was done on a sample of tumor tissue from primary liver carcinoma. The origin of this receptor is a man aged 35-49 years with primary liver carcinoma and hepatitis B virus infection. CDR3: CVSSQGTGSQYEHYL.